A selection of T cell receptor beta chains follows, all from one sample in a study of T cells in Graves' hyperthyroidism and ophthalmopathy. Via MiXCR, TCRdb re-called the multiplex PCR reads, giving one row per CDR3 protein. The table lists roughly 740,000 distinct CDR3 sequences, about a sixth of them singletons. The sequenced sample was blood. Receptors originate from a man younger than 30 with Graves' hyperthyroidism. Each CDR3 is given with its conserved first and last residue. Each record gives: V gene, CDR3 length, J gene, clone size, D gene, CDR3 DNA, CDR3 protein. The D gene is left open where the match is weak. The size field is filled for only some rows; it gives once, few, many or a size class.

V gene: TRBV5-6
CDR3 length: 15
J gene: TRBJ2-5
clone size: NA
D gene: NA
CDR3 DNA: TGTGCCAGCAGCGCCATATCAGGGGCCCAAGAGACCCAGTACTTC
CDR3 protein: CASSAISGAQETQYF

V gene: TRBV12-3/TRBV12-4
CDR3 length: 13
J gene: TRBJ2-1
clone size: many
D gene: NA
CDR3 DNA: TGTGCCAGCAGTTTAGTAGGATACAGTGAGCAGTTCTTC
CDR3 protein: CASSLVGYSEQFF

V gene: TRBV15
CDR3 length: 16
J gene: TRBJ1-2
clone size: many
D gene: NA
CDR3 DNA: TGTGCCACCAGCAGAACGAACGGCGTAACCGCCTATGGCTACACCTTC
CDR3 protein: CATSRTNGVTAYGYTF

V gene: TRBV6-2/TRBV6-3
CDR3 length: 17
J gene: TRBJ2-1
clone size: few
D gene: NA
CDR3 DNA: TGTGCCAGCAGTTGGGGAACTAGCCCTAGACCCTACAATGAGCAGTTCTTC
CDR3 protein: CASSWGTSPRPYNEQFF

V gene: TRBV18
CDR3 length: 15
J gene: TRBJ2-5
clone size: NA
D gene: TRBD1
CDR3 DNA: TGTGCCAGCTCACCAATTGGGGGACAGGGGGAGACCCAGTACTTC
CDR3 protein: CASSPIGGQGETQYF

V gene: TRBV18
CDR3 length: 15
J gene: TRBJ2-2
clone size: many
D gene: TRBD1
CDR3 DNA: TGTGCCAGCTCACCGGGACAGGGGTACACCGGGGAGCTGTTTTTT
CDR3 protein: CASSPGQGYTGELFF

V gene: TRBV2
CDR3 length: 14
J gene: TRBJ2-2
clone size: few
D gene: NA
CDR3 DNA: TGTGCCAGCAGTGAACGGGGTATCACCGGGGAGCTGTTTTTT
CDR3 protein: CASSERGITGELFF

V gene: TRBV11-2
CDR3 length: 16
J gene: TRBJ2-1
clone size: many
D gene: TRBD2
CDR3 DNA: TGTGCCAGCAGGTTCCCGGGACTAGCGGGAAAGGAGGAGCAGTTCTTC
CDR3 protein: CASRFPGLAGKEEQFF

V gene: TRBV6-1
CDR3 length: 11
J gene: TRBJ2-7
clone size: NA
D gene: NA
CDR3 DNA: TGTGCCAGCAGTGAACGGACGAGTGAGGACTTC
CDR3 protein: CASSERTSEDF

V gene: TRBV30
CDR3 length: 14
J gene: TRBJ1-4
clone size: many
D gene: NA
CDR3 DNA: TGTGCCTGGAGACAAGACCCGGGGCTGGAAAAACTGTTTTTT
CDR3 protein: CAWRQDPGLEKLFF

V gene: TRBV6-5
CDR3 length: 18
J gene: TRBJ2-2
clone size: few
D gene: TRBD1
CDR3 DNA: TGTGCCAGCCGCAACCACCCCCGACAGGGATGGGTCACCGGGGAGCTGTTTTTT
CDR3 protein: CASRNHPRQGWVTGELFF

V gene: TRBV9
CDR3 length: 16
J gene: TRBJ2-2
clone size: NA
D gene: TRBD2
CDR3 DNA: TGTGCCAGCAGCGTGACTAGCGGGAGATTCACCGGGGAGCTGTTTTTT
CDR3 protein: CASSVTSGRFTGELFF

V gene: TRBV6-1
CDR3 length: 21
J gene: TRBJ2-5
clone size: many
D gene: TRBD2
CDR3 DNA: TGTGCCAGCAGTCTACCCCGTTGGCTAGCGGGAGAAGTGGGGTCTCGGGAGACCCAGTACTTC
CDR3 protein: CASSLPRWLAGEVGSRETQYF

V gene: TRBV10-3
CDR3 length: 14
J gene: TRBJ1-2
clone size: NA
D gene: TRBD1
CDR3 DNA: TGTGCCATCAGCGGCGGACAGGGGAGCTATGGCTACACCTTC
CDR3 protein: CAISGGQGSYGYTF

V gene: TRBV3-1
CDR3 length: 15
J gene: TRBJ1-4
clone size: NA
D gene: NA
CDR3 DNA: TGTGCCAGCAGCCAAGATGGGACCTATGGGGAAAAACTGTTTTTT
CDR3 protein: CASSQDGTYGEKLFF

V gene: TRBV18
CDR3 length: 15
J gene: TRBJ2-6
clone size: many
D gene: NA
CDR3 DNA: TGTGCCAGCTCACCACCAAGGGAAGGGGCCAACGTCCTGACTTTC
CDR3 protein: CASSPPREGANVLTF

V gene: TRBV29-1
CDR3 length: 10
J gene: TRBJ2-3
clone size: many
D gene: NA
CDR3 DNA: TGCAGCGTACGCCCGAATACGCAGTATTTT
CDR3 protein: CSVRPNTQYF

V gene: TRBV5-1
CDR3 length: 13
J gene: TRBJ2-5
clone size: NA
D gene: NA
CDR3 DNA: TGCGCCAGCAGGGGAGGAGGGTATGAGACCCAGTACTTC
CDR3 protein: CASRGGGYETQYF

V gene: TRBV20-1
CDR3 length: 16
J gene: TRBJ1-1
clone size: few
D gene: NA
CDR3 DNA: TGCAGTGCTAGAGCCGGGCAGTACTCTAGGTCCACTGAAGCTTTCTTT
CDR3 protein: CSARAGQYSRSTEAFF

V gene: TRBV6-2/TRBV6-3
CDR3 length: 15
J gene: TRBJ2-1
clone size: many
D gene: TRBD1
CDR3 DNA: TGTGCCAGCACCGACGGGACAGGGTCCTACAATGAGCAGTTCTTC
CDR3 protein: CASTDGTGSYNEQFF

V gene: TRBV3-1
CDR3 length: 14
J gene: TRBJ2-5
clone size: few
D gene: NA
CDR3 DNA: TGTGCCAGCAGCCGTCAGGCGTCACAAGAGACCCAGTACTTC
CDR3 protein: CASSRQASQETQYF

V gene: TRBV27
CDR3 length: 15
J gene: TRBJ2-1
clone size: NA
D gene: NA
CDR3 DNA: TGTGCCAGCAGTTTGACCACAACTAGTTACAATGAGCAGTTCTTC
CDR3 protein: CASSLTTTSYNEQFF

V gene: TRBV24-1
CDR3 length: 19
J gene: TRBJ2-2
clone size: few
D gene: TRBD2
CDR3 DNA: TGTGCCACCACCGGGACTAGCGGGACGAAAGGATCGAACACCGGGGAGCTGTTTTTT
CDR3 protein: CATTGTSGTKGSNTGELFF

V gene: TRBV15
CDR3 length: 15
J gene: TRBJ2-3
clone size: few
D gene: NA
CDR3 DNA: TGTGCCACCAGCACGACAGGTTCTAGCACAGATACGCAGTATTTT
CDR3 protein: CATSTTGSSTDTQYF

V gene: TRBV28
CDR3 length: 16
J gene: TRBJ2-5
clone size: NA
D gene: TRBD1
CDR3 DNA: TGTGCCAGCAGTTTTAGGACCAGGGGGCCAAGGGAGACCCAGTACTTC
CDR3 protein: CASSFRTRGPRETQYF

V gene: TRBV12-3/TRBV12-4
CDR3 length: 11
J gene: TRBJ2-1
clone size: many
D gene: NA
CDR3 DNA: TGTGCCAGCAGTTCCGGCGATGAGCAGTTCTTC
CDR3 protein: CASSSGDEQFF

V gene: TRBV2
CDR3 length: 13
J gene: TRBJ2-1
clone size: NA
D gene: NA
CDR3 DNA: TGTGCCAGCATCCCTCAGGGGTTGAATGAGCAGTTCTTC
CDR3 protein: CASIPQGLNEQFF

V gene: TRBV27
CDR3 length: 14
J gene: TRBJ2-7
clone size: many
D gene: NA
CDR3 DNA: TGTGCCAGCCGTTTCGGGGGAGGTTCCTACGAGCAGTACTTC
CDR3 protein: CASRFGGGSYEQYF

V gene: TRBV7-9
CDR3 length: 17
J gene: TRBJ2-3
clone size: many
D gene: NA
CDR3 DNA: TGTGCCAGCAGCCCCGAGCCGTCGGTTTTCGGCACAGATACGCAGTATTTT
CDR3 protein: CASSPEPSVFGTDTQYF

V gene: TRBV28
CDR3 length: 15
J gene: TRBJ2-3
clone size: many
D gene: NA
CDR3 DNA: TGTGCCAGCAGCCAAACGGGAGCCTACACAGATACGCAGTATTTT
CDR3 protein: CASSQTGAYTDTQYF

V gene: TRBV3-1
CDR3 length: 17
J gene: TRBJ2-7
clone size: many
D gene: TRBD1
CDR3 DNA: TGTGCCAGCAGCCAAGGCGGTTCGACAGGGGGCTGGAACGAGCAGTACTTC
CDR3 protein: CASSQGGSTGGWNEQYF

V gene: TRBV6-9
CDR3 length: 19
J gene: TRBJ2-7
clone size: NA
D gene: TRBD2
CDR3 DNA: TGTGCCAGCAGTTACATCTTCCGACTAGCGGGAGCCGGGTCCTGCGAGCAGTACTTC
CDR3 protein: CASSYIFRLAGAGSCEQYF

V gene: TRBV3-1
CDR3 length: 15
J gene: TRBJ2-2
clone size: NA
D gene: TRBD2
CDR3 DNA: TGTGCCAGCAGCCATCTAGCGGGATACACCGGGGAGCTGTTTTTT
CDR3 protein: CASSHLAGYTGELFF

V gene: TRBV30
CDR3 length: 13
J gene: TRBJ2-1
clone size: many
D gene: NA
CDR3 DNA: TGTGCCTGGAGTGCCGGGAATCCGAATGAGCAGTTCTTC
CDR3 protein: CAWSAGNPNEQFF

V gene: TRBV25-1
CDR3 length: 14
J gene: TRBJ1-2
clone size: few
D gene: NA
CDR3 DNA: TGTGCCAGCACCGGGGGGCCTTGGGACTATGGCTACACCTTC
CDR3 protein: CASTGGPWDYGYTF

V gene: TRBV18
CDR3 length: 13
J gene: TRBJ1-1
clone size: many
D gene: NA
CDR3 DNA: TGTGCCAGCTCAACAGGGTTTTTGGCTGAAGCTTTCTTT
CDR3 protein: CASSTGFLAEAFF

V gene: TRBV29-1
CDR3 length: 13
J gene: TRBJ1-1
clone size: many
D gene: NA
CDR3 DNA: TGCAGCGTTGAGGGCAGATTAATCACTGAAGCTTTCTTT
CDR3 protein: CSVEGRLITEAFF

V gene: TRBV11-2
CDR3 length: 15
J gene: TRBJ2-4
clone size: many
D gene: TRBD2
CDR3 DNA: TGTGCCAGCAGCTTCATTAGCGGGAGTGGCAACATTCAGTACTTC
CDR3 protein: CASSFISGSGNIQYF

V gene: TRBV29-1
CDR3 length: 12
J gene: TRBJ2-7
clone size: NA
D gene: TRBD2
CDR3 DNA: TGCAGCGTTGGGAGCGGGGGCTACGAGCAGTACTTC
CDR3 protein: CSVGSGGYEQYF

V gene: TRBV20-1
CDR3 length: 15
J gene: TRBJ2-7
clone size: many
D gene: TRBD2
CDR3 DNA: TGCAGTGCTAGGCAGACTAGCGGCCTCGCCCACGAGCAGTACTTC
CDR3 protein: CSARQTSGLAHEQYF

V gene: TRBV24-1
CDR3 length: 15
J gene: TRBJ2-1
clone size: NA
D gene: TRBD2
CDR3 DNA: TGTGCCACCAGTGGGGGGGGAAGCTCCTACAATGAGCAGTTCTTC
CDR3 protein: CATSGGGSSYNEQFF

V gene: TRBV9
CDR3 length: 14
J gene: TRBJ2-7
clone size: NA
D gene: NA
CDR3 DNA: TGTGCCAGCAGCTCCGAGGCCACCCGATCCGAGCAGTACTTC
CDR3 protein: CASSSEATRSEQYF

V gene: TRBV28
CDR3 length: 19
J gene: TRBJ2-5
clone size: many
D gene: TRBD2
CDR3 DNA: TGTGCCAGCAGTTCGATACAGGGGGAACTAGCGGGAGGGCGGAAGACCCAGTACTTC
CDR3 protein: CASSSIQGELAGGRKTQYF

V gene: TRBV7-6
CDR3 length: 17
J gene: TRBJ2-3
clone size: many
D gene: NA
CDR3 DNA: TGTGCCAGCAGCTTAGCCCTAGGGGGAGGGCGGACAGATACGCAGTATTTT
CDR3 protein: CASSLALGGGRTDTQYF

V gene: TRBV24-1
CDR3 length: 17
J gene: TRBJ2-3
clone size: many
D gene: TRBD1
CDR3 DNA: TGTGCCACCAGTGCATTTGAAGGACAGGGTCCCACAGATACGCAGTATTTT
CDR3 protein: CATSAFEGQGPTDTQYF

V gene: TRBV7-2
CDR3 length: 13
J gene: TRBJ2-3
clone size: many
D gene: NA
CDR3 DNA: TGTGCCAGCAGCTTAGTTGCGGGGAATACGCAGTATTTT
CDR3 protein: CASSLVAGNTQYF

V gene: TRBV29-1
CDR3 length: 11
J gene: TRBJ2-7
clone size: few
D gene: NA
CDR3 DNA: TGCAGCGTTGGGTCAGGTCGCGAGCAGTACTTC
CDR3 protein: CSVGSGREQYF

V gene: TRBV27
CDR3 length: 15
J gene: TRBJ2-1
clone size: many
D gene: TRBD1
CDR3 DNA: TGTGCCAGCAGTTTAGGGACAGGGCCGTACAATGAGCAGTTCTTC
CDR3 protein: CASSLGTGPYNEQFF

V gene: TRBV28
CDR3 length: 14
J gene: TRBJ2-7
clone size: NA
D gene: NA
CDR3 DNA: TGTGCCAGCAGTTATCTGGGGTATTCCTACGAGCAGTACTTC
CDR3 protein: CASSYLGYSYEQYF

V gene: TRBV9
CDR3 length: 16
J gene: TRBJ2-3
clone size: NA
D gene: TRBD2
CDR3 DNA: TGTGCCAGCAGCGTAGGGGCGGGAGGGCCGTTAGATACGCAGTATTTT
CDR3 protein: CASSVGAGGPLDTQYF

V gene: TRBV20-1
CDR3 length: 14
J gene: TRBJ2-3
clone size: many
D gene: NA
CDR3 DNA: TGCAGTGCCCCGCCTCTTGAGGGACGAGATACGCAGTATTTT
CDR3 protein: CSAPPLEGRDTQYF

V gene: TRBV27
CDR3 length: 17
J gene: TRBJ2-2
clone size: many
D gene: TRBD2
CDR3 DNA: TGTGCCAGCAGTTTATACCTAGCGGGAGCGAACACCGGGGAGCTGTTTTTT
CDR3 protein: CASSLYLAGANTGELFF

V gene: TRBV6-1
CDR3 length: 14
J gene: TRBJ2-7
clone size: many
D gene: NA
CDR3 DNA: TGTGCCAGCAGGTTATCGGACGGATCCTACGAGCAGTACTTC
CDR3 protein: CASRLSDGSYEQYF

V gene: TRBV30
CDR3 length: 12
J gene: TRBJ1-4
clone size: many
D gene: NA
CDR3 DNA: TGTGCCTGGGGGGAGACTAATGAAAAACTGTTTTTT
CDR3 protein: CAWGETNEKLFF

V gene: TRBV29-1
CDR3 length: 16
J gene: TRBJ2-3
clone size: many
D gene: TRBD2
CDR3 DNA: TGCAGCGTTGCCGGGACTAGCGGGAGGGGTTCAGATACGCAGTATTTT
CDR3 protein: CSVAGTSGRGSDTQYF

V gene: TRBV29-1
CDR3 length: 12
J gene: TRBJ1-1
clone size: few
D gene: NA
CDR3 DNA: TGCAGCGCCGATTGGAGGAACACTGAAGCTTTCTTT
CDR3 protein: CSADWRNTEAFF

V gene: TRBV18
CDR3 length: 14
J gene: TRBJ2-2
clone size: few
D gene: NA
CDR3 DNA: TGTGCCAGCTCGCTTCTCACGAACACCGGGGAGCTGTTTTTT
CDR3 protein: CASSLLTNTGELFF

V gene: TRBV12-3/TRBV12-4
CDR3 length: 16
J gene: TRBJ2-3
clone size: many
D gene: NA
CDR3 DNA: TGTGCCAGCAGTGTAACACTGTCCCCGGGCACAGATACGCAGTATTTT
CDR3 protein: CASSVTLSPGTDTQYF

V gene: TRBV20-1
CDR3 length: 14
J gene: TRBJ2-1
clone size: many
D gene: NA
CDR3 DNA: TGCAGTGCTAGTAATACTAGGGCCTACAATGAGCAGTTCTTC
CDR3 protein: CSASNTRAYNEQFF